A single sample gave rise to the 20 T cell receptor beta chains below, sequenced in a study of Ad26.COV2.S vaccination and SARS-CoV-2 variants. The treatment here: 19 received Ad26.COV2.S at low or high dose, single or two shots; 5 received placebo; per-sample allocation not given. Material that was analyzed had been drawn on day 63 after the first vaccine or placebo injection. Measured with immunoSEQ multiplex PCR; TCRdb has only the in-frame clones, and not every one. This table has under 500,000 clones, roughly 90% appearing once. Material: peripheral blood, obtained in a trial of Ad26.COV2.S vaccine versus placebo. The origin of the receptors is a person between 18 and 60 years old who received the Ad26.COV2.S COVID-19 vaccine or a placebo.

The chain's CDR3 is CASSLISQGSTDTQYF. DNA for the CDR3: TGCGCCAGCAGCTTGATTTCTCAGGGATCAACAGATACGCAGTATTTT. This sequence joins TRBV5-1 and TRBJ2-3; perhaps TRBD1 as D (5 bases). Trimming shortened V by 1 base and J by 3 bases, and 15 bases separated the two germline ends. This CDR3 has 16 amino acids. Germline CDR1 reads SGHRS; CDR2 reads YFSETQ.

This CDR3 reads CASSIRVGNNEQFF. The DNA of the CDR3 is TGTGCCAGTAGTATTAGGGTCGGTAACAATGAGCAGTTCTTC. This rearrangement joins TRBV19 to TRBJ2-1; D not resolved. V was trimmed by 3 bases and J by 5 bases, leaving 11 bases between them. The CDR3 totals 14 residues. From germline, CDR1 is LNHDA and CDR2 SQIVND (reference sequence). The whole variable domain, remainder taken from reference TRBV19 and TRBJ2-1, is DGGITQSPKYLFRKEGQNVTLSCEQNLNHDAMYWYRQDPGQGLRLIYYSQIVNDFQKGDIAEGYSVSREKKESFPLTVTSAQKNPTAFYLCASSIRVGNNEQFFGPGTRLTVL.

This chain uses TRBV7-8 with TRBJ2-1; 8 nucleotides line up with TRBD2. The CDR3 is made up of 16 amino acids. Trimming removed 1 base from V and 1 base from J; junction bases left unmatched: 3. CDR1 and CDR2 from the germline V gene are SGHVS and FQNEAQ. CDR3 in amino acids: CASSLGLAGSYNEQFF. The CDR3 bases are TGTGCCAGCAGCTTAGGTCTAGCGGGTTCCTACAATGAGCAGTTCTTC.

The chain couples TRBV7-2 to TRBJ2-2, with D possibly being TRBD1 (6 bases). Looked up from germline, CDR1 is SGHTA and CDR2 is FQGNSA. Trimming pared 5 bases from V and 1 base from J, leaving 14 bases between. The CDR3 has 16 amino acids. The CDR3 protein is CASSPRTELNTGELFF. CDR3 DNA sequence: TGTGCCAGCAGCCCTAGGACAGAATTGAACACCGGGGAGCTGTTTTTT.

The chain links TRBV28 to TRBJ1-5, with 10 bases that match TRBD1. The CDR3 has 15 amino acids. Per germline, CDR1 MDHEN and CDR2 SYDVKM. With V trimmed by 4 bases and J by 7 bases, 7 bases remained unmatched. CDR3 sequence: CASSYRTGGLQPQHF. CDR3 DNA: TGTGCCAGCAGTTACCGGACAGGGGGTCTCCAGCCCCAGCATTTT.

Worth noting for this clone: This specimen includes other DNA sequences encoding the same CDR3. The CDR3 sequence is CASSPQGRHNEKLFF. The CDR3 region has the DNA TGTGCCAGCTCCCCTCAGGGCAGACATAATGAAAAACTGTTTTTT. The chain has TRBV18 and TRBJ1-4, with D tentatively TRBD1 (5 bases). V lost 6 bases, J lost 4 bases, and 15 bases lay in between. Germline CDR1 reads KGHSH; CDR2 reads LQKENI. The CDR3 spans 15 residues.

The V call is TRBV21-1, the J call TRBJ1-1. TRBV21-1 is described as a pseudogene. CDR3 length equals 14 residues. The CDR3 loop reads CEKQDLRSHTEAFF. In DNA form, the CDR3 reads TGTGAAAAGCAGGACTTGAGATCACACACTGAAGCTTTCTTT.

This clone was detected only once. The CDR3 region has the DNA TGCGCCAGCAGCCAAGATTGGTGGGGGTCGTACGAGCAGTACTTC. This translates into CASSQDWWGSYEQYF. J is TRBJ2-7 and V is TRBV4-3; D tentatively fits TRBD1 or TRBD2 (5 bases each). CDR1 is LGHNA and CDR2 is YSLEER in the germline V gene. This CDR3 is 15 amino acids long. The V end lost 0 bases, the J end lost 4 bases, and 13 bases lay between the germline ends.

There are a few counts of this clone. CDR3 sequence (DNA): TGTGCCAGCAGCGCCGGACGGGCCTCTGGAAACACCATATATTTT. Amino acid sequence: CASSAGRASGNTIYF. The gene calls are TRBV9 and TRBJ1-3; no firm D call. This CDR3 contains 15 residues. With 3 bases removed from V and 0 bases from J, the gap between germline ends came to 10 bases. CDR1 is SGDLS, CDR2 YYNGEE, per germline.

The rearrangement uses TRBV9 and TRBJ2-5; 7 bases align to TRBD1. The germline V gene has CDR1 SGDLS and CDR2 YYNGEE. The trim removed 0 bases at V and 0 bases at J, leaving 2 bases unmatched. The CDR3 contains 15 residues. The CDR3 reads CASSVGTGDQETQYF. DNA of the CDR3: TGTGCCAGCAGCGTAGGGACAGGAGACCAAGAGACCCAGTACTTC. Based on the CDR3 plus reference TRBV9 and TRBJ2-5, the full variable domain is DSGVTQTPKHLITATGQRVTLRCSPRSGDLSVYWYQQSLDQGLQFLIQYYNGEERAKGNILERFSAQQFPDLHSELNLSSLELGDSALYFCASSVGTGDQETQYFGPGTRLLVL.

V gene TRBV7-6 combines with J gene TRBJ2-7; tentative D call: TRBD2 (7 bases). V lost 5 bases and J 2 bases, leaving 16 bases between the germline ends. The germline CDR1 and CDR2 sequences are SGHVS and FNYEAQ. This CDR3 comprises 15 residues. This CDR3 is CASSERRGATYEQYF. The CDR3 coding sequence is TGTGCCAGCAGCGAAAGACGGGGGGCTACCTACGAGCAGTACTTC.

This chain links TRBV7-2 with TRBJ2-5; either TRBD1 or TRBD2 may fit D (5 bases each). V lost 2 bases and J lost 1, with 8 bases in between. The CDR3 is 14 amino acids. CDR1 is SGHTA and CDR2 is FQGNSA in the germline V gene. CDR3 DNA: TGTGCCAGCAGCTTACTTGGGGGCCAAGAGACCCAGTACTTC. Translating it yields CASSLLGGQETQYF. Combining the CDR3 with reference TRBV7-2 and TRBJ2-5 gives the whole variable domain GAGVSQSPSNKVTEKGKDVELRCDPISGHTALYWYRQSLGQGLEFLIYFQGNSAPDKSGLPSDRFSAERTGGSVSTLTIQRTQQEDSAVYLCASSLLGGQETQYFGPGTRLLVL.

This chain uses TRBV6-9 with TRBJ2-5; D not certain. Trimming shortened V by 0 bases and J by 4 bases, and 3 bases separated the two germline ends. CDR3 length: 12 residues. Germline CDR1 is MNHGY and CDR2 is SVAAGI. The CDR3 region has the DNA TGTGCCAGCAGTTATTCGAGAGAGACCCAGTACTTC. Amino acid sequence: CASSYSRETQYF.

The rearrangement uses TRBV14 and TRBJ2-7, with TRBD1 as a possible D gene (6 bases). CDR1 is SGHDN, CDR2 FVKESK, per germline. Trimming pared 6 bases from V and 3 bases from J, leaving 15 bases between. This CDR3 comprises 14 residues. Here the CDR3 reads CASRQQGIGYEQYF. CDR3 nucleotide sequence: TGTGCCAGCAGACAACAGGGCATTGGCTACGAGCAGTACTTC.

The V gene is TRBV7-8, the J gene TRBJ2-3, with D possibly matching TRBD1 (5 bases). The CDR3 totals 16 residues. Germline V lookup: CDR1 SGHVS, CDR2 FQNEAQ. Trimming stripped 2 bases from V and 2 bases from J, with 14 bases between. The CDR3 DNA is TGTGCCAGCAGCTTAATCCAGGGTGATGACACAGATACGCAGTATTTT. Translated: CASSLIQGDDTDTQYF.

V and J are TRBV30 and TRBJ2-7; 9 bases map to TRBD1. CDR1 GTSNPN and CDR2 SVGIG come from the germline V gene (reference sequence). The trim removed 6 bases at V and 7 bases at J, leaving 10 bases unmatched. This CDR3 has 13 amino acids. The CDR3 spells CACDRGALREQYF. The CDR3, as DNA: TGTGCCTGTGACAGGGGGGCACTGAGAGAGCAGTACTTC.

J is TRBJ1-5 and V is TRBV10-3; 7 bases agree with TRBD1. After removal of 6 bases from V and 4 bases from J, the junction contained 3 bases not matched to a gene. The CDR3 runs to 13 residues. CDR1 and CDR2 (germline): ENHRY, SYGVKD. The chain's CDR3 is CAIRGTENQPQHF. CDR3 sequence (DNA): TGTGCCATCAGAGGGACAGAAAATCAGCCCCAGCATTTT.

The CDR3 sequence is CASSFRDSSYEQYF. In DNA form, the CDR3 reads TGTGCCAGCAGTTTCCGGGACAGCTCCTACGAGCAGTACTTC. V usage is TRBV6-6 and J usage is TRBJ2-7, with 7 bases aligning to TRBD1. Germline V gene lookup returns CDR1 MNHNY and CDR2 SVGAGI (reference sequence). The CDR3 runs to 14 residues. After removal of 4 bases from V and 0 bases from J, the junction contained 3 bases not matched to a gene.

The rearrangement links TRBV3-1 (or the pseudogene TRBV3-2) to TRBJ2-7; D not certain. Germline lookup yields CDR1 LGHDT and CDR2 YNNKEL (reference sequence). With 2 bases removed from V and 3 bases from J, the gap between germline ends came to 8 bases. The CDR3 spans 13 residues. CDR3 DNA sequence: TGTGCCAGCAGCCAAAGAGGAAACTACGAGCAGTACTTC. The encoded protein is CASSQRGNYEQYF.

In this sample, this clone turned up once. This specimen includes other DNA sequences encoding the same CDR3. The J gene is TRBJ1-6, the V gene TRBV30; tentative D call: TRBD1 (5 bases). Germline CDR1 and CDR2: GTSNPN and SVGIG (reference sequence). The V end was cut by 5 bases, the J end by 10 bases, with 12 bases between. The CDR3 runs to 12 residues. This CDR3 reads CAWGQGNSPLHF. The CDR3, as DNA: TGTGCCTGGGGGCAGGGCAACTCACCCCTCCACTTT.